This T cell receptor beta chain was captured in a study of blood T cell repertoires in COVID-19. The CDR3 is 16 amino acids. V lost 0 bases and J lost 3; bases outside the gene matches: 3. Per germline, CDR1 MNHNY and CDR2 SVGAGI (reference sequence). Only in-frame clones appear in the TCRdb table, and some are missing; sequencing was by immunoSEQ multiplex PCR. This sample yields about 670,000 clones, of which approximately 90% are seen a single time; roughly 0.26% belongs to the top ten. This clonotype was obtained from a woman aged 18-29 years with acute or convalescent COVID-19. Material: peripheral blood. The chain carries TRBV6-6 and TRBJ1-5, with TRBD1 matching 9 bases. The CDR3 is CASSYSTGGLNQPQHF. CDR3 coding DNA: TGTGCCAGCAGTTACTCGACAGGGGGTCTCAATCAGCCCCAGCATTTT.